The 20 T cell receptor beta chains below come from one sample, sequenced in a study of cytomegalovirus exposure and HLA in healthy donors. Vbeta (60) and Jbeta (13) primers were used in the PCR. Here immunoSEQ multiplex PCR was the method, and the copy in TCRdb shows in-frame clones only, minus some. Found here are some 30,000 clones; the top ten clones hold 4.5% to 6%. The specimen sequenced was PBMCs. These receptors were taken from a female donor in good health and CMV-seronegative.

The CDR3 spells CASSETGAGRMNTEAFF. The CDR3 DNA reads as TGTGCCAGCAGCGAGACAGGGGCCGGAAGGATGAACACTGAAGCTTTCTTT. The V gene is TRBV5-6, the J gene TRBJ1-1, with TRBD1 matching 8 bases. The CDR3 length is 17 residues. The V segment lost 4 bases and the J segment 0 bases; nucleotides outside the gene matches: 11. Germline V gives CDR1 SGHDT, CDR2 YYEEEE.

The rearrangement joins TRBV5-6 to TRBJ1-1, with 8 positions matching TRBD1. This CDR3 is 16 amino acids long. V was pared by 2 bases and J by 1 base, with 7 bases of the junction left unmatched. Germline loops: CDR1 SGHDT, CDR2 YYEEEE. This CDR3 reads CASSFQGARKNTEAFF. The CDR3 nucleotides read TGTGCCAGCAGCTTTCAGGGGGCGAGGAAGAACACTGAAGCTTTCTTT.

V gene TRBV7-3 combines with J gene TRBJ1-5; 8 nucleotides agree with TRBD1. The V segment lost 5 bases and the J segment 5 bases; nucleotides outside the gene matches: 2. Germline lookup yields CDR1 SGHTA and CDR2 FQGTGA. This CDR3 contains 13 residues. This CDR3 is CASSTDRDQPQHF. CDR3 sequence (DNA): TGTGCCAGCAGCACGGACAGGGATCAGCCCCAGCATTTT.

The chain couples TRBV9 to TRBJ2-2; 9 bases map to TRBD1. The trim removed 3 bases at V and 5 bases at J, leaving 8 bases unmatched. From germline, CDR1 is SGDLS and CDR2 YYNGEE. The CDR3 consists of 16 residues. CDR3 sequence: CASSGGTGRQTGELFF. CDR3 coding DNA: TGTGCCAGCAGCGGGGGGACAGGGCGACAAACCGGGGAGCTGTTTTTT.

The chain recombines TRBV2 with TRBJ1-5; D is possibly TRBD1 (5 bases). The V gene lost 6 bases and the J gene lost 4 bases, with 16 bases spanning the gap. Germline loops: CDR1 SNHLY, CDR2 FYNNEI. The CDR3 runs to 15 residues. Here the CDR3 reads CASRSTVGINQPQHF. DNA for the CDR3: TGTGCCAGCAGATCGACAGTGGGCATTAATCAGCCCCAGCATTTT.

The CDR3 DNA reads as TGTGCCAGCAGCCCCCGACTAGACGCGCGTTTAGAGACCCAGTACTTC. The encoded protein is CASSPRLDARLETQYF. The V call is TRBV9, the J call TRBJ2-5, with a weak D call TRBD2 (6 bases). The germline CDR1 and CDR2 sequences are SGDLS and YYNGEE. CDR3 size: 16 residues. Trimming pared 4 bases from V and 4 bases from J, leaving 20 bases between.

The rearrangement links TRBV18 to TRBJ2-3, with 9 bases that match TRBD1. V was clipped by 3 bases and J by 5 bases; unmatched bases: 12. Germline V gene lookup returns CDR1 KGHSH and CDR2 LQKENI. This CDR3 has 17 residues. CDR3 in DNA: TGTGCCAGCTCACCGAGCACCGGGACAGGGTATGGAGATACGCAGTATTTT. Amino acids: CASSPSTGTGYGDTQYF.

Here the CDR3 reads CASSPLGGGTEAFF. CDR3 DNA sequence: TGCGCCAGCAGCCCCCTTGGGGGGGGGACTGAAGCTTTCTTT. This sequence joins TRBV4-1 and TRBJ1-1, with D perhaps matching TRBD1 (5 bases). The CDR3 totals 14 residues. Germline CDR1 and CDR2: MGHRA and YSYEKL. Trimming pared 4 bases from V and 5 bases from J, leaving 14 bases between.

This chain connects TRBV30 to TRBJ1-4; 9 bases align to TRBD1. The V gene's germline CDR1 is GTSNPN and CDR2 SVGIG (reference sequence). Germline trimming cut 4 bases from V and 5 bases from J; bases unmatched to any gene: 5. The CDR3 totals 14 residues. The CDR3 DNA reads TGTGCCTGGAACCGGGACAGGGAGAATGAAAAACTGTTTTTT. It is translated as CAWNRDRENEKLFF.

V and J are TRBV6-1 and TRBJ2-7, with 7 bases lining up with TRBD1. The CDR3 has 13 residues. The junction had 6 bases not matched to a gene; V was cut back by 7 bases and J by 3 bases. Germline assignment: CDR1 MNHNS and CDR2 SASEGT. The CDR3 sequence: CASNRDRNYEQYF. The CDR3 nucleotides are TGTGCCAGCAACCGGGACAGAAACTACGAGCAGTACTTC.

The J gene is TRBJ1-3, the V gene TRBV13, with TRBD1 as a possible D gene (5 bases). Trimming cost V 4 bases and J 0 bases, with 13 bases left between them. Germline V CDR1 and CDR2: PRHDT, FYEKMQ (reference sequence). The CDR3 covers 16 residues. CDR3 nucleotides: TGTGCCAGCAGCTGGATATCGGACATCTCTGGAAACACCATATATTTT. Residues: CASSWISDISGNTIYF.

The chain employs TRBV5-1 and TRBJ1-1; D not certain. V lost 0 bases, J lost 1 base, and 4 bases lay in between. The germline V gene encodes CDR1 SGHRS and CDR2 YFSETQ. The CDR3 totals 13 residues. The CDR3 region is CASSLAGNTEAFF. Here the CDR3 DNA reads TGCGCCAGCAGCTTGGCGGGGAACACTGAAGCTTTCTTT.

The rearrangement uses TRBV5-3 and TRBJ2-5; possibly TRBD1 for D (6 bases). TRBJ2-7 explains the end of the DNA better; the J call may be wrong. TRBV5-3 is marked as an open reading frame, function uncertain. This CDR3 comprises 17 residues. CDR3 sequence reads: CARSTPLQGIRAYEQYF. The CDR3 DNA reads TGTGCCAGAAGCACTCCACTGCAGGGGATTAGGGCCTACGAGCAGTACTTC.

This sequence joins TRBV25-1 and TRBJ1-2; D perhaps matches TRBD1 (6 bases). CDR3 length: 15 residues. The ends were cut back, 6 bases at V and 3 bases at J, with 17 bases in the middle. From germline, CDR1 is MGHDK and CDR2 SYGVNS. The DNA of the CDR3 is TGTGCCAGCAGAGCCCTCGGGGGGCAGGACTATGGCTACACCTTC. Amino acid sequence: CASRALGGQDYGYTF.

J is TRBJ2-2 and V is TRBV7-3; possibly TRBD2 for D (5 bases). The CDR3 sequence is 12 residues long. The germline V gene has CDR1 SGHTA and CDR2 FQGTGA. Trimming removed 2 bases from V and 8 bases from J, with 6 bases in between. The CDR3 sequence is CASSLGEGELFF. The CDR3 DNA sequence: TGTGCCAGCAGCTTAGGGGAGGGGGAGCTGTTTTTT. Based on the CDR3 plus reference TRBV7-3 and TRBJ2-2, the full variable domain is GAGVSQTPSNKVTEKGKYVELRCDPISGHTALYWYRQSLGQGPEFLIYFQGTGAADDSGLPNDRFFAVRPEGSVSTLKIQRTERGDSAVYLCASSLGEGELFFGEGSRLTVL.

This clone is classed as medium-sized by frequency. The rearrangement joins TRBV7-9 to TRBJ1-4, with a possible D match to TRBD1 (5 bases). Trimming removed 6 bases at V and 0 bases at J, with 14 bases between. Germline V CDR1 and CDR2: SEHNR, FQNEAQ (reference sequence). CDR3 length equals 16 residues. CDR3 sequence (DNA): TGTGCCAGCAGTAGCAGGGCCGACCCAACTAATGAAAAACTGTTTTTT. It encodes CASSSRADPTNEKLFF. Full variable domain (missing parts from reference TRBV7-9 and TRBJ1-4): DTGVSQNPRHKITKRGQNVTFRCDPISEHNRLYWYRQTLGQGPEFLTYFQNEAQLEKSRLLSDRFSAERPKGSFSTLEIQRTEQGDSAMYLCASSSRADPTNEKLFFGSGTQLSVL.

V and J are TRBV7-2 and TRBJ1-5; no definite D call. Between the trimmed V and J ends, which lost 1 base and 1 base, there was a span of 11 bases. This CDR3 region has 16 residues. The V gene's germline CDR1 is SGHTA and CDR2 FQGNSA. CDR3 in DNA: TGTGCCAGCAGCTTAGATGGCTCCCCAAGCAATCAGCCCCAGCATTTT. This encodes CASSLDGSPSNQPQHF.

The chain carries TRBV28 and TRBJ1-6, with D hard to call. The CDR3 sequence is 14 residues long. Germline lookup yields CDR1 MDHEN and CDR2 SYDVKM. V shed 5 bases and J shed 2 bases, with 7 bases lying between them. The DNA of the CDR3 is TGTGCCAGCAGTCCCTCGGCCTATAATTCACCCCTCCACTTT. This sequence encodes CASSPSAYNSPLHF.

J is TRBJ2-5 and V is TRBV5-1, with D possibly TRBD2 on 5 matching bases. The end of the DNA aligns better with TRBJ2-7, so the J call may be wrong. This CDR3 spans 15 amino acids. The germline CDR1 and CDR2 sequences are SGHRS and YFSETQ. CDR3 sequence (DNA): TGCGCCAGCAGCTTTAACGCTGTGACTAACTACGAGCAGTACTTC. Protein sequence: CASSFNAVTNYEQYF.

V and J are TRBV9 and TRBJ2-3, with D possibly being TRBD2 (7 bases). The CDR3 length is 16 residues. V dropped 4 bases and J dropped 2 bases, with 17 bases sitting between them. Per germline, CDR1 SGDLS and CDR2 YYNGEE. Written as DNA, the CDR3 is TGTGCCAGCAGCTCATGGGGGGGGGCCGACACAGATACGCAGTATTTT. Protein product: CASSSWGGADTDTQYF.